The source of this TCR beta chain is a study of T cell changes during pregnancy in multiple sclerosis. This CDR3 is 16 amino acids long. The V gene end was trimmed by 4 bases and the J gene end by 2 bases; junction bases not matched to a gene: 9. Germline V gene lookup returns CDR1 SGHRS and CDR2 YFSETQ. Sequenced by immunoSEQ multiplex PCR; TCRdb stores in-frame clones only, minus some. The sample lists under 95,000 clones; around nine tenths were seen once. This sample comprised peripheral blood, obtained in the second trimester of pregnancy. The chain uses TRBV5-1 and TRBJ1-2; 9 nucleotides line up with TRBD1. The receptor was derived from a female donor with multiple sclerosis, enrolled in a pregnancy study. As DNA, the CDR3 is TGCGCCAGCAGCCCCCAACGACAGGGGGGAAACTATGGCTACACCTTC. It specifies CASSPQRQGGNYGYTF.